One T cell receptor beta chain is described in this entry. Its antigen is still unknown. The junction shows a germline mismatch at one end, possibly a read error. The CDR3 spans 16 residues. Germline V gives CDR1 SGHRS, CDR2 YFSETQ. This entry belongs to a study of cytomegalovirus exposure and HLA in healthy donors. Study-level results: Analysis was carried out at a later point, and it linked a missense DCLRE1C variant to TCR beta V- and J-gene trimming.

The PCR was carried out with 60 Vbeta primers and 13 Jbeta primers. Generated by immunoSEQ multiplex PCR, the TCRdb table keeps only in-frame clones and is missing some. This table has 85,000 to 100,000 clones, under 85% appearing once. The specimen sequenced was PBMCs. This receptor was taken from a man over 45 in good health and CMV-seropositive. This chain uses TRBV5-1 with TRBJ1-2; D gene uncertain. The CDR3 coding sequence is TGCGCCAGCAGCTTGAGATTGGCCCGAACTAACTATGGCTACCCCTTC. It codes for CASSLRLARTNYGYPF. Filled out from reference TRBV5-1 and TRBJ1-2, the complete variable domain reads KAGVTQTPRYLIKTRGQQVTLSCSPISGHRSVSWYQQTPGQGLQFLFEYFSETQRNKGNFPGRFSGRQFSNSRSEMNVSTLELGDSALYLCASSLRLARTNYGYPFGSGTRLTVV.